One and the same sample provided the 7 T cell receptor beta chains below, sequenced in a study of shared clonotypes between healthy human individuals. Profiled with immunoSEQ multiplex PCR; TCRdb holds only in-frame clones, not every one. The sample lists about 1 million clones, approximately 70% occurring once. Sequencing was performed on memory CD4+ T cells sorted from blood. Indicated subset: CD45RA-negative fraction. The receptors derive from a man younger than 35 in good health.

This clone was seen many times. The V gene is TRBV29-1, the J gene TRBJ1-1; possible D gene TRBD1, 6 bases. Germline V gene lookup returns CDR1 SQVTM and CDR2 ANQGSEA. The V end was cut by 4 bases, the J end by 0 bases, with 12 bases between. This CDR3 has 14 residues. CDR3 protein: CSVVGQHVNTEAFF. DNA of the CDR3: TGCAGCGTTGTTGGACAGCATGTGAACACTGAAGCTTTCTTT.

CDR3 sequence reads: CASSDSSNQPQHF. The CDR3 bases are TGCGCCAGCAGTGACAGTAGCAATCAGCCCCAGCATTTT. The chain uses TRBV10-2 and TRBJ1-5; D remains ambiguous. The germline V gene encodes CDR1 WSHSY and CDR2 SAAADI. The CDR3 has 13 residues. Trimming left V 3 bases short and J 0 bases short, with 3 bases between.

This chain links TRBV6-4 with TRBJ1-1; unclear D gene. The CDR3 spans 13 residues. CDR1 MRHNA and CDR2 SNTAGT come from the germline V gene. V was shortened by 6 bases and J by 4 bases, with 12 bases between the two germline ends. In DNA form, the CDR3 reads TGTGCCAGCAGCTCCCAAGGAGGCACTGAAGCTTTCTTT. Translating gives CASSSQGGTEAFF.

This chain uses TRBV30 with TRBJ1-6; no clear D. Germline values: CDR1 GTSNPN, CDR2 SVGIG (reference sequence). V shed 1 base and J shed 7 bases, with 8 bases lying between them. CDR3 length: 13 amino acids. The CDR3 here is CAWSAPPNSPLHF. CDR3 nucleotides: TGTGCCTGGAGTGCTCCTCCCAATTCACCCCTCCACTTT.

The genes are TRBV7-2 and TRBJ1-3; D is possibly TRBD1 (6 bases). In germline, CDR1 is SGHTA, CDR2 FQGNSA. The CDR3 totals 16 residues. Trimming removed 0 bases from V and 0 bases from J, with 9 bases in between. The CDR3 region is CASSLAHRVSGNTIYF. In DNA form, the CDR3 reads TGTGCCAGCAGCTTAGCCCACAGGGTCTCTGGAAACACCATATATTTT.

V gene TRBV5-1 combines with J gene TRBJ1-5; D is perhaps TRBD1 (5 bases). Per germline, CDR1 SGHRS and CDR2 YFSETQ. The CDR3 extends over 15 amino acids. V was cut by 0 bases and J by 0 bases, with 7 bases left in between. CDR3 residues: CASSLGDPSNQPQHF. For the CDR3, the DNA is TGCGCCAGCAGCTTGGGGGACCCTAGCAATCAGCCCCAGCATTTT.

The CDR3 region has the DNA TGCGCCAGCAGCTTGGGGGGACTAGCGGGTCTTCTCAATGAGCAGTTCTTC. Protein sequence: CASSLGGLAGLLNEQFF. The chain combines TRBV5-1 with TRBJ2-1; 12 bases are a match to TRBD2. J lost 6 bases, V lost 0 bases, and 7 bases had no gene match. Germline CDR1 and CDR2: SGHRS and YFSETQ. CDR3 length: 17 residues.